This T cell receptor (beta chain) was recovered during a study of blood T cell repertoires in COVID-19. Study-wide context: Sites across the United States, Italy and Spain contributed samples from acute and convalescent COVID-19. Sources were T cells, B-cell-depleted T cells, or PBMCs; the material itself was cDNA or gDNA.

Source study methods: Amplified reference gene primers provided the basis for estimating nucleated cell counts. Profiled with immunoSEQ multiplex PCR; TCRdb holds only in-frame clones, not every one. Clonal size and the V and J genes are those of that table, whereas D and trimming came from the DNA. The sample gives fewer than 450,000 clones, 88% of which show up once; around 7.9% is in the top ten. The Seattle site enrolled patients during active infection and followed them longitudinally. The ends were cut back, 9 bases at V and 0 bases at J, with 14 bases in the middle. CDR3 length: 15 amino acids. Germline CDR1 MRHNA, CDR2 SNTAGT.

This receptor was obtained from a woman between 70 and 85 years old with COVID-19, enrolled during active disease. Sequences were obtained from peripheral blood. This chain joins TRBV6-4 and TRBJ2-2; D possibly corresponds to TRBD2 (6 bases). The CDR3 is CARSKGLSNTGELFF. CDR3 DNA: TGTGCCAGGAGTAAGGGACTTTCGAACACCGGGGAGCTGTTTTTT.